These T cell receptor beta chains were read from a single sample in a study of T-cell reconstitution after alpha-beta-depleted transplantation in children. TCRdb reanalysed the PCR reads using MiXCR and keeps one entry per CDR3 protein. The sample comprises roughly 590,000 distinct CDR3 sequences, around 16% of which are singletons, and 0.85% to 1.3% rests with the top ten. The material was PBMCs from the stem cell graft donor, obtained from the stem cell graft. These receptors all stem from a human donor who donated a stem cell graft to a child with acute myeloid leukemia. CDR3s include the opening cysteine and the closing phenylalanine or tryptophan. D genes are given only for firm matches. The listing skips clone size in some rows; elsewhere it reads once, few, many or a size class.

D gene: -
V gene: TRBV24-1
CDR3 length: 16
J gene: TRBJ2-1
clone size: -
CDR3 DNA: TGTGCCCGTTTGACGGCTAGCGTCTTCCAAGGGAATGAGCAGTTCTTC
CDR3 protein: CARLTASVFQGNEQFF

D gene: -
V gene: TRBV20-1
CDR3 length: 14
J gene: TRBJ1-5
clone size: -
CDR3 DNA: TGCAGTGCTTTAGTTGTATCGGGACGGCAGCCCCAGCATTTT
CDR3 protein: CSALVVSGRQPQHF

D gene: -
V gene: TRBV20-1
CDR3 length: 15
J gene: TRBJ2-5
clone size: many
CDR3 DNA: TGCAGTGCTAGAGATCCCGGTCGGGCAGAAGAGACCCAGTACTTC
CDR3 protein: CSARDPGRAEETQYF

D gene: -
V gene: TRBV20-1
CDR3 length: 13
J gene: TRBJ1-2
clone size: many
CDR3 DNA: TGCAGTGCTAGTATTGGCACCAACTATGGCTACACCTTC
CDR3 protein: CSASIGTNYGYTF

D gene: TRBD2
V gene: TRBV20-1
CDR3 length: 15
J gene: TRBJ2-1
clone size: few
CDR3 DNA: TGCAGTGCTAGGGGACTAGCGGGGGGAATCAATGAGCAGTTCTTC
CDR3 protein: CSARGLAGGINEQFF

D gene: TRBD2
V gene: TRBV24-1
CDR3 length: 16
J gene: TRBJ2-1
clone size: -
CDR3 DNA: TGTGCCACCAGTTCGGCTAGCGGGGAATCCTTCAATGAGCAGTTCTTC
CDR3 protein: CATSSASGESFNEQFF

D gene: -
V gene: TRBV20-1
CDR3 length: 14
J gene: TRBJ1-5
clone size: many
CDR3 DNA: TGCAGTGCTAGCAAAGGACACGGGTTTGGGCCCCAGCATTTT
CDR3 protein: CSASKGHGFGPQHF

D gene: TRBD1
V gene: TRBV7-2
CDR3 length: 15
J gene: TRBJ2-7
clone size: -
CDR3 DNA: TGTGCCAGCAGCGCCGGGGACAGGCGTCCCTACGAGCAGTACTTC
CDR3 protein: CASSAGDRRPYEQYF

D gene: -
V gene: TRBV5-5
CDR3 length: 17
J gene: TRBJ1-1
clone size: -
CDR3 DNA: TGTGCCAGCAGCTTTGAGGGGAGGGTAAGCGTGAACACTGAAGCTTTCTTT
CDR3 protein: CASSFEGRVSVNTEAFF

D gene: -
V gene: TRBV9
CDR3 length: 12
J gene: TRBJ1-6
clone size: many
CDR3 DNA: TGTGCCAGCAGCACCCCCGGGAACCCCCTCCACTTT
CDR3 protein: CASSTPGNPLHF

D gene: TRBD2
V gene: TRBV5-1
CDR3 length: 18
J gene: TRBJ2-3
clone size: -
CDR3 DNA: TGCGCCAGCAGCTTGTGGGGACTAGCGGGAGGTCGCACAGATACGCAGTATTTT
CDR3 protein: CASSLWGLAGGRTDTQYF

D gene: -
V gene: TRBV6-1
CDR3 length: 14
J gene: TRBJ1-1
clone size: many
CDR3 DNA: TGTGCCAGCAGCCGGCGGGGGGTCGGAACTGAAGCTTTCTTT
CDR3 protein: CASSRRGVGTEAFF

D gene: -
V gene: TRBV11-2
CDR3 length: 20
J gene: TRBJ1-5
clone size: few
CDR3 DNA: TGTGCCAGCAGCTTAGGTTCAGGGATGGGCTTCCATTATAGCAATCAGCCCCAGCATTTT
CDR3 protein: CASSLGSGMGFHYSNQPQHF

D gene: -
V gene: TRBV29-1
CDR3 length: 11
J gene: TRBJ1-2
clone size: few
CDR3 DNA: TGCAGCGTTACCGGGGGTAAAGGCTACACCTTC
CDR3 protein: CSVTGGKGYTF

D gene: -
V gene: TRBV24-1
CDR3 length: 13
J gene: TRBJ1-3
clone size: many
CDR3 DNA: TGTGCCACCAGTGACGGGTCCGGAAACACCATATATTTT
CDR3 protein: CATSDGSGNTIYF

D gene: TRBD1
V gene: TRBV5-1
CDR3 length: 15
J gene: TRBJ2-1
clone size: -
CDR3 DNA: TGCGCCAGCAGCACCTCAGGACAGGGCACCGATGAGCAGTTCTTC
CDR3 protein: CASSTSGQGTDEQFF

D gene: -
V gene: TRBV11-2
CDR3 length: 14
J gene: TRBJ1-1
clone size: -
CDR3 DNA: TGTGCCAGCAGCTTACACCAAAAGTACACTGAAGCTTTCTTT
CDR3 protein: CASSLHQKYTEAFF

D gene: -
V gene: TRBV20-1
CDR3 length: 15
J gene: TRBJ2-2
clone size: few
CDR3 DNA: TGCAGTGTCAGAGGAGGGGGGGCTTACACCGGGGAGCTGTTTTTT
CDR3 protein: CSVRGGGAYTGELFF

D gene: -
V gene: TRBV20-1
CDR3 length: 15
J gene: TRBJ2-5
clone size: -
CDR3 DNA: TGCAGTGCCCATGGAGGATCGGGTCGCCAAGAGACCCAGTACTTC
CDR3 protein: CSAHGGSGRQETQYF

D gene: -
V gene: TRBV9
CDR3 length: 16
J gene: TRBJ1-1
clone size: -
CDR3 DNA: TGTGCCAGCAGCGTAGCCCCTCGGGCCGCCGATACTGAAGCTTTCTTT
CDR3 protein: CASSVAPRAADTEAFF

D gene: -
V gene: TRBV20-1
CDR3 length: 19
J gene: TRBJ1-4
clone size: many
CDR3 DNA: TGCAGTGCTAGACCCTTTGGGGGGAGACTTCCTGCAACTAATGAAAAACTGTTTTTT
CDR3 protein: CSARPFGGRLPATNEKLFF

D gene: -
V gene: TRBV5-1
CDR3 length: 14
J gene: TRBJ2-7
clone size: few
CDR3 DNA: TGCGCCAGCAGCTTGGAACCGACTACCTACGAGCAGTACTTC
CDR3 protein: CASSLEPTTYEQYF

D gene: -
V gene: TRBV4-3
CDR3 length: 15
J gene: TRBJ1-5
clone size: -
CDR3 DNA: TGCGCCAGCAGCCAGTTACAGGGAAGCAATCAGCCCCAGCATTTT
CDR3 protein: CASSQLQGSNQPQHF

D gene: -
V gene: TRBV6-5
CDR3 length: 15
J gene: TRBJ1-1
clone size: -
CDR3 DNA: TGTGCCAGCAGTTACTCGCGGGGGCTGGGCACTGAAGCTTTCTTT
CDR3 protein: CASSYSRGLGTEAFF

D gene: TRBD1
V gene: TRBV5-1
CDR3 length: 19
J gene: TRBJ2-3
clone size: -
CDR3 DNA: TGCGCCAGCAGCTTGGACCGTTCCGTGGGACAGGGATCCACAGATACGCAGTATTTT
CDR3 protein: CASSLDRSVGQGSTDTQYF

D gene: TRBD2
V gene: TRBV12-3/TRBV12-4
CDR3 length: 13
J gene: TRBJ2-7
clone size: few
CDR3 DNA: TGTGCCAGCAGTTCTGGTGGGGGGGACGAGCAGTACTTC
CDR3 protein: CASSSGGGDEQYF

D gene: -
V gene: TRBV7-8
CDR3 length: 13
J gene: TRBJ1-2
clone size: many
CDR3 DNA: TGTGCCAGCAGCCTGCAAAGAAGGGGAGGCTACACCTTC
CDR3 protein: CASSLQRRGGYTF

D gene: TRBD2
V gene: TRBV20-1
CDR3 length: 18
J gene: TRBJ2-3
clone size: -
CDR3 DNA: TGCAGCACGACAGGACTAGCCGCTGTTCGCCGGGGAACAGATACGCAGTATTTT
CDR3 protein: CSTTGLAAVRRGTDTQYF

D gene: -
V gene: TRBV7-8
CDR3 length: 15
J gene: TRBJ2-7
clone size: few
CDR3 DNA: TGTGCCAGTGGCGGGAAAAGCGTTCCCTCCTACGAGCAGTACTTC
CDR3 protein: CASGGKSVPSYEQYF

D gene: -
V gene: TRBV10-3
CDR3 length: 15
J gene: TRBJ1-5
clone size: many
CDR3 DNA: TGTGCCATCAGTGACGGTCCATATAGCAATCAGCCCCAGCATTTT
CDR3 protein: CAISDGPYSNQPQHF

D gene: -
V gene: TRBV4-3
CDR3 length: 14
J gene: TRBJ2-2
clone size: -
CDR3 DNA: TGCGCCAGCAGCCACAATAGCGGCACCGGGGAGCTGTTTTTT
CDR3 protein: CASSHNSGTGELFF

D gene: TRBD1
V gene: TRBV20-1
CDR3 length: 12
J gene: TRBJ2-7
clone size: -
CDR3 DNA: TGCAGTGCTAGAGGACAGGGTGGCGAGCAGTACTTC
CDR3 protein: CSARGQGGEQYF

D gene: TRBD2
V gene: TRBV5-8
CDR3 length: 15
J gene: TRBJ2-5
clone size: few
CDR3 DNA: TGTGCCAGCAGCCCGGGGGGGACGGTCCAAGAGACCCAGTACTTC
CDR3 protein: CASSPGGTVQETQYF

D gene: -
V gene: TRBV20-1
CDR3 length: 13
J gene: TRBJ1-1
clone size: many
CDR3 DNA: TGCAGTGCTTCGCCCGGGACCCTGACTGAAGCTTTCTTT
CDR3 protein: CSASPGTLTEAFF

D gene: TRBD2
V gene: TRBV7-2
CDR3 length: 15
J gene: TRBJ2-1
clone size: -
CDR3 DNA: TGTGCCAGCAGCCGAGCGGGGGGGAGCTACAATGAGCAGTTCTTC
CDR3 protein: CASSRAGGSYNEQFF

D gene: -
V gene: TRBV6-2/TRBV6-3
CDR3 length: 15
J gene: TRBJ2-3
clone size: many
CDR3 DNA: TGTGCCAGCAGTTACTCCACAGGTAGTAGGGATACGCAGTATTTT
CDR3 protein: CASSYSTGSRDTQYF

D gene: -
V gene: TRBV9
CDR3 length: 15
J gene: TRBJ1-1
clone size: many
CDR3 DNA: TGTGCCAGCAGCGTAGCGGGAGGGGCGAACACTGAAGCTTTCTTT
CDR3 protein: CASSVAGGANTEAFF

D gene: -
V gene: TRBV20-1
CDR3 length: 19
J gene: TRBJ1-5
clone size: few
CDR3 DNA: TGCAGTGCTAGACCCCTGCTTGGGCGGGGGGGAGGTAGCAATCAGCCCCAGCATTTT
CDR3 protein: CSARPLLGRGGGSNQPQHF

D gene: TRBD1
V gene: TRBV11-3
CDR3 length: 16
J gene: TRBJ1-6
clone size: -
CDR3 DNA: TGTGCCAGCAGCTTAGGCACAGGGGGTTGGAATACACCCCTCCACTTT
CDR3 protein: CASSLGTGGWNTPLHF

D gene: -
V gene: TRBV20-1
CDR3 length: 13
J gene: TRBJ2-2
clone size: many
CDR3 DNA: TGCAGTGCTAGGGGGGGGGCATACGGGGAGCTGTTTTTT
CDR3 protein: CSARGGAYGELFF

D gene: -
V gene: TRBV29-1
CDR3 length: 14
J gene: TRBJ1-1
clone size: many
CDR3 DNA: TGCAGCGTTGACGTGCAGGGTAGGGTTACTGAAGCTTTCTTT
CDR3 protein: CSVDVQGRVTEAFF

D gene: TRBD2
V gene: TRBV7-2
CDR3 length: 15
J gene: TRBJ2-3
clone size: -
CDR3 DNA: TGTGCCAGCAGCTTAAATCTAGCGGGGGGAGATACGCAGTATTTT
CDR3 protein: CASSLNLAGGDTQYF

D gene: -
V gene: TRBV5-1
CDR3 length: 15
J gene: TRBJ2-1
clone size: -
CDR3 DNA: TGCGCCAGCAGCTTGTACGCGGAGTTATACAATGAGCAGTTCTTC
CDR3 protein: CASSLYAELYNEQFF

D gene: -
V gene: TRBV6-6
CDR3 length: 12
J gene: TRBJ1-2
clone size: few
CDR3 DNA: TGTGCCAGCAGTTACGAGGGGGAAACGGTCACCTTC
CDR3 protein: CASSYEGETVTF

D gene: -
V gene: TRBV30
CDR3 length: 13
J gene: TRBJ1-1
clone size: few
CDR3 DNA: TGTGCCTGGAATTGGGGAACGAACACTGAAGCTTTCTTT
CDR3 protein: CAWNWGTNTEAFF

D gene: -
V gene: TRBV7-9
CDR3 length: 14
J gene: TRBJ1-4
clone size: -
CDR3 DNA: TGTGCCAGCAGCTTGAACTGGGGCAGTGGAAAACTGTTTTTT
CDR3 protein: CASSLNWGSGKLFF

D gene: -
V gene: TRBV12-3/TRBV12-4
CDR3 length: 14
J gene: TRBJ2-1
clone size: many
CDR3 DNA: TGTGCCAGCAGTCTACCAGACAGCTACAATGAGCAGTTCTTC
CDR3 protein: CASSLPDSYNEQFF